This TCR beta chain was captured by sequencing in a study of blood T cell repertoires in COVID-19. Across the study: Nucleic acid was either cDNA or gDNA, and it came from T cells, B-cell-depleted T cells, or PBMCs.

The CDR3 is made up of 15 amino acids. Germline values: CDR1 MDHEN, CDR2 SYDVKM. V lost 4 bases and J 11 bases, leaving 23 bases between the germline ends. Profiling relied on immunoSEQ multiplex PCR, and the TCRdb table lists in-frame clones only, not all of them. The sample yields almost 200,000 clones, around 89% seen once. This clone was seen only once. Sequenced: PBMCs or T cells enriched from blood (not recorded which). The rearrangement links TRBV28 to TRBJ1-1, with D perhaps TRBD1 (6 bases). The TCR was taken from a woman between 18 and 29 years old who had recovered from COVID-19. CDR3 sequence reads: CASSYAEGGGRWAFF. The CDR3 nucleotides are TGTGCCAGCAGTTACGCCGAAGGCGGGGGGCGGTGGGCTTTCTTT.